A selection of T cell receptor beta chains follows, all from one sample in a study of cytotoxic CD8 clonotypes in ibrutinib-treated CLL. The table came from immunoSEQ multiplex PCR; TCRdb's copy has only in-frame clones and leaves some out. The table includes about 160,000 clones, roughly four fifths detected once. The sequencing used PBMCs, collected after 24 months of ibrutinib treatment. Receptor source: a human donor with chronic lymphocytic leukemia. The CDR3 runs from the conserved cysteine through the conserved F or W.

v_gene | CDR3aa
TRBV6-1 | CASSPPAGYNQPQHF
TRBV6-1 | CASRVSGQTPVQFF
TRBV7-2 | CASSPRRDSALTGELFF
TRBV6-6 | CASRTGFEQYF
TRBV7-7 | CASTRRETQYF
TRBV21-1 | CASSKAQGTDNLYEQYF
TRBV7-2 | CASSVQGRGNQPQHF
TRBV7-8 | CASSLVGEAGTEAFF
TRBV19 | CASSNLRASTNEKLFF
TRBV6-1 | CASRNPTLNYGYTF
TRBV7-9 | CASGPGLPGYGYTF
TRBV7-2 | CASSLEGGLGEKLFF
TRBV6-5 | CASSYIRLDANSPLHF
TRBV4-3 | CASSRDNSYEQYF
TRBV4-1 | CASSQDYGRLAGGPSYNEQFF
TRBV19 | CASAGQGAGNSPLHF
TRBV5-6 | CASSQESLRPTDTQYF
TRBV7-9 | CASIQNTNEKLFF
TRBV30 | CAWTSGRPNTGELFF
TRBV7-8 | CASSLETETQYF
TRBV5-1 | CASSLRSQILAKNIQYF
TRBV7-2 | CASSFWATSSYEQYF
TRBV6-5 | CASSPANYGYTF
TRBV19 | CASSLTGSYEQYF
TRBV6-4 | CASSATGVRNSPLHF
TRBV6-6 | CASNPRGDGAGNTIYF
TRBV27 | CASSYASGDEQYF
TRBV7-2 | CASSLVYPRSETQYF
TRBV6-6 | CASFDRFGGQPQHF
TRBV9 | CASSPHRRNTEAFF
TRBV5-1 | CASSLVQQGLGYEQYF
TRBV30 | CALAGSSYEQYF
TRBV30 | CAWGTTGGVRSPLHF
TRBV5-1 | CASSSGLGVRSGANVLTF
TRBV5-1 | CASSLGSPYEQFF
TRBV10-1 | CASSGRANTEAFF
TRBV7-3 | CASSLTGQGMNTEAFF